This T cell receptor (beta chain) was captured by sequencing in a study of T cell responses to AZD1222 COVID-19 vaccine. Whole-study findings and limits: Spike as a whole was targeted by vaccine-associated CD4 TCRs, dominant at 160-218 and 743-854.

Profiling relied on immunoSEQ multiplex PCR, and the TCRdb table lists in-frame clones only, not all of them. The sample carries tens of thousands of clones, 70% to 90% recorded once. This clone was observed once. Its antigen is as yet unknown. There are 15 residues in the CDR3. The V and J ends lost 4 bases and 2 bases respectively, with 15 bases between them. Germline V gene lookup returns CDR1 SGHNT and CDR2 YYREEE (reference sequence). This TCR came from an adult in good health. The gene calls are TRBV5-4 and TRBJ1-2, with TRBD1 as a possible D gene (5 bases). This specimen was peripheral blood, taken on day 0 of MenACWY control vaccination. CDR3 residues: CASSQSSGGNYGYTF. The CDR3 nucleotides are TGTGCCAGCAGCCAAAGTTCCGGGGGGAACTATGGCTACACCTTC.